These 19 T cell receptor beta chains share one sample of origin, sequenced in a study of blood T cell repertoires in COVID-19. Clones were read by immunoSEQ multiplex PCR, and TCRdb kept only the in-frame ones, dropping some. The table shows hundreds of thousands of clones, with 85% to 90% occurring only once. The sequencing input was PBMCs or T cells enriched from blood (not recorded which). These receptors were collected from a man aged 25-45 years who had recovered from COVID-19.

This clone was seen more than once but under ten times. This chain joins TRBV28 and TRBJ2-4; possibly TRBD2 for D (6 bases). Germline V CDR1 and CDR2: MDHEN, SYDVKM. V lost 3 bases and J 0 bases, leaving 12 bases between the germline ends. The CDR3 consists of 16 residues. CDR3 DNA sequence: TGTGCCAGCAGTTTCGGCGGGAAGGGAGCCAAAAACATTCAGTACTTC. It is translated as CASSFGGKGAKNIQYF.

About this clone itself: Other DNA sequences in this sample translate to the same CDR3. This chain uses TRBV7-2 with TRBJ2-7; a possible D gene is TRBD2 (7 bases). Germline CDR1 SGHTA, CDR2 FQGNSA. This CDR3 spans 15 amino acids. The germline V and J ends were trimmed by 1 base and 3 bases, with 13 bases remaining between them. The CDR3 protein is CASSLGDGGLYEQYF. In DNA, the CDR3 is TGTGCCAGCAGCTTAGGAGACGGGGGGCTCTACGAGCAGTACTTC. Complete variable domain (other parts from reference TRBV7-2 and TRBJ2-7): GAGVSQSPSNKVTEKGKDVELRCDPISGHTALYWYRQSLGQGLEFLIYFQGNSAPDKSGLPSDRFSAERTGGSVSTLTIQRTQQEDSAVYLCASSLGDGGLYEQYFGPGTRLTVT.

Here the CDR3 DNA reads TGTGCCAGCAGCTTGGGGGAAGCGGGTGGTGAAAAACTGTTTTTT. This translates into CASSLGEAGGEKLFF. The chain couples TRBV5-5 to TRBJ1-4; no firm D call. The V end was cut by 0 bases, the J end by 7 bases, with 13 bases between. The CDR3 consists of 15 residues. Germline V lookup: CDR1 SGHKS, CDR2 YYEKEE (reference sequence). The whole variable domain, remainder taken from reference TRBV5-5 and TRBJ1-4, is DAGVTQSPTHLIKTRGQQVTLRCSPISGHKSVSWYQQVLGQGPQFIFQYYEKEERGRGNFPDRFSARQFPNYSSELNVNALLLGDSALYLCASSLGEAGGEKLFFGSGTQLSVL.

The chain recombines TRBV4-1 with TRBJ1-2; 8 bases are shared with TRBD1. The germline V gene encodes CDR1 MGHRA and CDR2 YSYEKL. V was clipped by 0 bases and J by 8 bases; unmatched bases: 8. The CDR3 runs 15 residues. CDR3 sequence: CASSQDQGAYRGYTF. For the CDR3, the DNA is TGCGCCAGCAGCCAAGACCAGGGGGCCTATCGAGGCTACACCTTC.

V gene TRBV3-1 (or the pseudogene TRBV3-2) combines with J gene TRBJ2-1; 10 bases are a match to TRBD2. V dropped 3 bases and J dropped 4; count of bases not matched to a gene: 3. CDR3 size: 15 residues. Germline loops: CDR1 LGHDT, CDR2 YNNKEL (reference sequence). In nucleotides, the CDR3 is TGTGCCAGCAGCCAGCCGGGACTAGCGTACAATGAGCAGTTCTTC. This gives the protein CASSQPGLAYNEQFF.

The chain recombines TRBV9 with TRBJ2-1, with 9 bases aligning to TRBD2. With 2 bases clipped from V and 4 bases from J, the junction kept 1 base outside the gene matches. Germline CDR1 and CDR2: SGDLS and YYNGEE. The CDR3 contains 14 residues. The CDR3: CASSVTSGYNEQFF. CDR3 DNA: TGTGCCAGCAGCGTGACTAGCGGATACAATGAGCAGTTCTTC.

This clone was recorded once. The chain joins TRBV29-1 to TRBJ1-1; D ambiguous. Germline-derived CDR1 and CDR2 are SQVTM and ANQGSEA. V lost 1 base and J lost 0, with 6 bases in between. The CDR3 loop spans 13 amino acids. The CDR3 protein is CSVEGTVNTEAFF. CDR3 sequence (DNA): TGCAGCGTTGAAGGTACAGTGAACACTGAAGCTTTCTTT.

Notes on this clone: Distinct nucleotide sequences in the sample also encode this CDR3. The rearrangement links TRBV5-1 to TRBJ2-7, with TRBD1 matching 9 bases. Unmatched junction bases numbered 6, after V lost 4 bases and J lost 4 bases. Germline V gives CDR1 SGHRS, CDR2 YFSETQ. This CDR3 has 14 amino acids. The CDR3 DNA reads as TGCGCCAGCAGCCCCGGGGACAGGGAATACGAGCAGTACTTC. Protein sequence: CASSPGDREYEQYF. The full variable domain, with the rest looked up from reference TRBV5-1 and TRBJ2-7, is KAGVTQTPRYLIKTRGQQVTLSCSPISGHRSVSWYQQTPGQGLQFLFEYFSETQRNKGNFPGRFSGRQFSNSRSEMNVSTLELGDSALYLCASSPGDREYEQYFGPGTRLTVT.

The chain carries TRBV27 and TRBJ2-1; 12 bases line up with TRBD2. V shed 5 bases and J 11 bases; nucleotides not matched to a gene: 7. From germline, CDR1 is MNHEY and CDR2 SMNVEV (reference sequence). The CDR3 loop spans 14 amino acids. CDR3 residues: CASSPPGTSGQQFF. The CDR3 DNA follows: TGTGCCAGCAGTCCCCCCGGGACTAGCGGGCAGCAGTTCTTC.

The chain is built from TRBV30 and TRBJ1-2; weak D call: TRBD1 (6 bases). Germline assignment: CDR1 GTSNPN and CDR2 SVGIG (reference sequence). The V end lost 4 bases, the J end lost 8 bases, and 11 bases lay between the germline ends. The CDR3 loop spans 11 amino acids. Here the CDR3 reads CAWTGEGGYTF. The CDR3 DNA is TGTGCCTGGACAGGGGAGGGGGGCTACACCTTC. Based on the CDR3 plus reference TRBV30 and TRBJ1-2, the full variable domain is SQTIHQWPATLVQPVGSPLSLECTVEGTSNPNLYWYRQAAGRGLQLLFYSVGIGQISSEVPQNLSASRPQDRQFILSSKKLLLSDSGFYLCAWTGEGGYTFGSGTRLTVV.

This chain joins TRBV2 and TRBJ2-2; weak D call: TRBD1 (5 bases). Per the germline V gene, CDR1 is SNHLY and CDR2 is FYNNEI. This CDR3 has 15 residues. Trimming stripped 6 bases from V and 4 bases from J, with 15 bases between. The CDR3 loop is CASSSQGLGTGELFF. CDR3 coding DNA: TGTGCCAGCAGCTCCCAGGGATTAGGCACCGGGGAGCTGTTTTTT.

This clone was observed once. The chain has TRBV5-1 and TRBJ2-1; 13 nucleotides align to TRBD2. The CDR3 spans 17 residues. V lost 3 bases to trimming and J lost 8 bases; unmatched junction nucleotides: 11. Per the germline V gene, CDR1 is SGHRS and CDR2 is YFSETQ. CDR3 loop: CASSSNFPTSGGYEQFF. The CDR3 DNA is TGCGCCAGCAGCTCCAATTTCCCGACTAGCGGGGGGTATGAGCAGTTCTTC.

The chain couples TRBV2 to TRBJ2-5; maybe TRBD1 (5 bases). In germline, CDR1 is SNHLY, CDR2 FYNNEI. The V end was cut by 4 bases, the J end by 4 bases, with 7 bases between. The CDR3 loop spans 12 amino acids. The CDR3: CASSVRGETQYF. The DNA for the CDR3 is TGTGCCAGCAGTGTAAGGGGAGAGACCCAGTACTTC.

The gene calls are TRBV7-9 and TRBJ2-7; D unclear. This CDR3 is built from 13 residues. Germline loops: CDR1 SEHNR, CDR2 FQNEAQ (reference sequence). Trimming shortened V by 3 bases and J by 2 bases, and 8 bases separated the two germline ends. The CDR3 region has the DNA TGTGCCAGCAGCTTGGTACAGACCTACGAGCAGTACTTC. As protein: CASSLVQTYEQYF. Based on the CDR3 plus reference TRBV7-9 and TRBJ2-7, the full variable domain is DTGVSQNPRHKITKRGQNVTFRCDPISEHNRLYWYRQTLGQGPEFLTYFQNEAQLEKSRLLSDRFSAERPKGSFSTLEIQRTEQGDSAMYLCASSLVQTYEQYFGPGTRLTVT.

The rearrangement joins TRBV4-2 to TRBJ2-7; 13 positions match TRBD2. V shed 6 bases and J 5 bases; nucleotides not matched to a gene: 10. This CDR3 is 16 amino acids long. Germline CDR1 LGHNA, CDR2 YNFKEQ. Here the CDR3 reads CASSRTSGSGGNEQYF. The DNA of the CDR3 is TGTGCCAGCAGTCGGACTAGCGGGAGCGGTGGAAACGAGCAGTACTTC.

J is TRBJ2-6 and V is TRBV18; 13 positions match TRBD2. CDR3 size: 18 residues. The germline CDR1 and CDR2 sequences are KGHSH and LQKENI. The junction had 8 bases not matched to a gene; V was cut back by 6 bases and J by 3 bases. DNA for the CDR3: TGTGCCAGCTCCCGCACTAGCGGGAGGGAAAGTGGGGCCAACGTCCTGACTTTC. Its protein is CASSRTSGRESGANVLTF.

The rearrangement uses TRBV6-5 and TRBJ2-3, with 7 bases lining up with TRBD1. The CDR3 contains 15 residues. The V gene end was trimmed by 5 bases and the J gene end by 1 base; junction bases not matched to a gene: 6. CDR1 is MNHEY and CDR2 is SVGAGI in the germline V gene. In nucleotides, the CDR3 is TGTGCCAGCAGTACAGGGGTCACCCGCACAGATACGCAGTATTTT. It codes for CASSTGVTRTDTQYF.

The chain links TRBV12-5 to TRBJ1-4; 11 positions match TRBD1. This CDR3 has 16 amino acids. Germline assignment: CDR1 LGHNT and CDR2 FRNRAP. V gave up 1 base and J gave up 5 bases; unmatched junction bases: 3. The CDR3 bases are TGTGCTAGTGGTTTGGAAAGGACAGGGGGCAATGAAAAACTGTTTTTT. Translating gives CASGLERTGGNEKLFF.

The chain has TRBV12-3 or TRBV12-4 and TRBJ1-3, with 9 bases that match TRBD1. The CDR3 has 13 amino acids. Unmatched junction bases numbered 4, after V lost 5 bases and J lost 8 bases. CDR3 bases: TGTGCCAGCAGTACGGACAGGGGATACACCATATATTTT. Amino acid sequence: CASSTDRGYTIYF.